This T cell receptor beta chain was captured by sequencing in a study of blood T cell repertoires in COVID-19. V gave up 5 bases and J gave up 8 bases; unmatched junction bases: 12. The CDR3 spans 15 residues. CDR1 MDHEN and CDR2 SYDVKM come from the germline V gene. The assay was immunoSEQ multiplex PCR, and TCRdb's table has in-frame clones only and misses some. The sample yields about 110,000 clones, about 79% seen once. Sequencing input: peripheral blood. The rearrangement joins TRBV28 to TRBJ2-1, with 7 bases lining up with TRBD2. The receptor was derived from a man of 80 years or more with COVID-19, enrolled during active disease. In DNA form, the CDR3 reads TGTGCCAGCAGTCCCAGCGGGGAGAATCGACATGAGCAGTTCTTC. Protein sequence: CASSPSGENRHEQFF.